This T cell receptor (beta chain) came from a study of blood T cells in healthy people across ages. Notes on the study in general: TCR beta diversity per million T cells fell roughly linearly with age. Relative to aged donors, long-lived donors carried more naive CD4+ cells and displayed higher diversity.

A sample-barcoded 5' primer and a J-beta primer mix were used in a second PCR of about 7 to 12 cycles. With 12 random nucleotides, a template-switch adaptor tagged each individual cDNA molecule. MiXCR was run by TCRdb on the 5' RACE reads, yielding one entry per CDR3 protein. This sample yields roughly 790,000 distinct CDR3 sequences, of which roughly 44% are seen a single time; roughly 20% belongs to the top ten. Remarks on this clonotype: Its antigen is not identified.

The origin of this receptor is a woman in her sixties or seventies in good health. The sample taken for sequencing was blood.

The CDR3 DNA is TGCAGTGCGACCACCAGGGACAGGGGCACAGATACGCAGTATTTT. Translated: CSATTRDRGTDTQYF. V is TRBV20-1 and J is TRBJ2-3; 9 bases are shared with TRBD1. The germline CDR1 and CDR2 sequences are DFQATT and SNEGSKA (reference sequence). The CDR3 spans 15 residues. Trimming removed 6 bases from V and 1 base from J; junction bases left unmatched: 8.